One and the same sample provided the 21 T cell receptor beta chains below, sequenced in a study of T cell clonality in common variable immunodeficiency. Using immunoSEQ multiplex PCR, the repertoire was profiled, and TCRdb retains in-frame clones only, with some absent. The sample yields over 35,000 clones, without any singletons. The sample taken for sequencing was peripheral blood mononuclear cells. Every receptor here comes from a person aged 18-69 years in good health.

There are a few counts of this clone. Read sequence stops 3 residues before the CDR3 end, and the germline J gene provides the missing end. The rearrangement uses TRBV7-9 and TRBJ2-7; D perhaps matches TRBD2 (5 bases). This CDR3 region has 13 residues. Germline CDR1 and CDR2: SEHNR and FQNEAQ (reference sequence). V lost 5 bases and J 3 bases, leaving 11 bases between the germline ends. The part of the CDR3 DNA that was read is TGTGCCAGCAGCCTTTCCCGGGGCTACGAG. Residues: CASSLSRGYE. The CDR3 in its entirety is CASSLSRGYEQYF.

The sample holds many counts of this clone. The sequenced fragment ends 3 residues before the CDR3 boundary, so the rest is inferred from the germline J gene. The chain uses TRBV7-2 and TRBJ2-1, with D perhaps TRBD1 (5 bases). Trimming left V 0 bases short and J 7 bases short, with 13 bases between. The CDR3 sequence is 15 residues long. Germline CDR1 reads SGHTA; CDR2 reads FQGNSA. CDR3 residues: CASSLAWGGGNEQFF. The sequenced CDR3 bases are TGTGCCAGCAGCTTAGCATGGGGCGGCGGTAATGAG.

This clone was found many times. The CDR3 extends 3 residues past the end of the read, so its final part is completed from the germline J gene. The rearrangement links TRBV2 to TRBJ1-5; D possibly corresponds to TRBD1 (5 bases). Trimming removed 7 bases at V and 4 bases at J, with 20 bases between. The CDR3 runs 16 residues. Germline-derived CDR1 and CDR2 are SNHLY and FYNNEI. The DNA read from the CDR3 is TGTGCCAGCACCGAGGGGAGGGAGGGTGAAAATCAGCCC. This gives the protein CASTEGREGENQP. The CDR3 reads in full as CASTEGREGENQPQHF.

This clone was counted many times. The read ends 3 residues shy of where the CDR3 ends; the end is completed using the germline J gene. This chain uses TRBV5-1 with TRBJ2-5; 12 bases fit TRBD2. The germline V gene encodes CDR1 SGHRS and CDR2 YFSETQ. The length of the CDR3 is 16 residues. Trimming at V came to 4 bases and at J to 5 bases, leaving 9 bases not matched to a gene. The CDR3 loop is CASSEASGRAQETQYF. The covered CDR3 bases are TGCGCCAGCAGCGAAGCTAGCGGGAGGGCCCAGGAGACC.

The sequenced CDR3 bases are TGCGCCAGCAAAAAGGGGGGGGACACTGAA. Its translation: CASKKGGDTE. The whole CDR3 sequence is CASKKGGDTEAFF. The chain is built from TRBV23-1 and TRBJ1-1; TRBD1 is a possible D gene (6 bases). The CDR3 extends 3 residues past the end of the read, so its final part is completed from the germline J gene. TRBV23-1 is placed among ORFs of uncertain function. V lost 7 bases and J 3 bases, leaving 12 bases between the germline ends. This CDR3 is 13 amino acids long.

Many counts were recorded for this clone. The read comes to an end 3 residues before the CDR3 does, leaving the germline J gene to fill in the end. The chain has TRBV7-2 and TRBJ2-1, with TRBD2 identical over 11 bases. The CDR3 sequence is 15 residues long. The ends lost 5 bases at V and 3 bases at J; junction bases unmatched: 3. The germline CDR1 and CDR2 sequences are SGHTA and FQGNSA. CDR3 region: CASSQTSGSYNEQFF. The covered CDR3 bases are TGTGCCAGCAGCCAAACTAGCGGGAGCTACAATGAG.

Many counts were recorded for this clone. The CDR3 end lies 3 residues beyond the end of the read and is filled in from the germline J gene. The V call is TRBV5-1, the J call TRBJ1-2; 10 bases line up with TRBD1. The CDR3 is made up of 14 amino acids. V was clipped by 4 bases and J by 6 bases; unmatched bases: 6. Germline values: CDR1 SGHRS, CDR2 YFSETQ. The sequenced part of the CDR3 DNA is TGCGCCAGCAGCCGCGGGACAGGGGTTGATGGC. Residues: CASSRGTGVDG. The entire CDR3 protein reads CASSRGTGVDGYTF.

This clone has a count of ten or more. The read comes to an end 3 residues before the CDR3 does, leaving the germline J gene to fill in the end. V and J are TRBV2 and TRBJ2-7; D ambiguous. Trimming left V 7 bases short and J 0 bases short, with 7 bases between. CDR3 length equals 12 residues. From germline, CDR1 is SNHLY and CDR2 FYNNEI. CDR3 residues: CASIGPSYEQYF. The covered CDR3 bases are TGTGCCAGCATTGGCCCCTCCTACGAG. Full variable domain (remainder filled in from reference TRBV2 and TRBJ2-7): EPEVTQTPSHQVTQMGQEVILRCVPISNHLYFYWYRQILGQKVEFLVSFYNNEISEKSEIFDDQFSVERPDGSNFTLKIRSTKLEDSAMYFCASIGPSYEQYFGPGTRLTVT.

This clone was recorded many times. The CDR3 extends 3 residues past the end of the read, so its final part is completed from the germline J gene. The chain couples TRBV4-1 to TRBJ2-3; 8 nucleotides align to TRBD2. CDR1 is MGHRA, CDR2 YSYEKL, per germline. V lost 0 bases to trimming and J lost 8 bases; unmatched junction nucleotides: 1. This CDR3 is built from 13 residues. The sequenced part of the CDR3 DNA is TGCGCCAGCAGCCAAGATCGGGGGGGTACG. Translated, it gives CASSQDRGGT. The CDR3 in its entirety is CASSQDRGGTQYF.

This clone was detected ten times or more. The CDR3 extends 3 residues past the end of the read, so its final part is completed from the germline J gene. V usage is TRBV27 and J usage is TRBJ1-4; 9 nucleotides align to TRBD1. Germline CDR1 MNHEY, CDR2 SMNVEV (reference sequence). The CDR3 consists of 15 residues. V lost 5 bases, J lost 8 bases, and 9 bases stayed unmatched. The CDR3 reads CASSPQQGAGEKLFF. CDR3 bases read: TGTGCCAGCAGTCCCCAACAGGGGGCAGGGGAAAAA. The variable domain in full, completed from reference TRBV27 and TRBJ1-4, reads EAQVTQNPRYLITVTGKKLTVTCSQNMNHEYMSWYRQDPGLGLRQIYYSMNVEVTDKGDVPEGYKVSRKEKRNFPLILESPSPNQTSLYFCASSPQQGAGEKLFFGSGTQLSVL.

This clone was observed many times. The read finishes 3 residues shy of the CDR3 end, and the germline J gene is used to complete it. The chain links TRBV2 to TRBJ2-5; TRBD1 matches at 7 bases. Germline V gene data show CDR1 as SNHLY and CDR2 as FYNNEI. J was trimmed by 1 base and V by 6 bases; bases with no gene match: 5. CDR3 length equals 14 residues. The sequenced part of the CDR3 DNA is TGTGCCAGCAGATCAGACAGGGTCCAAGAGACC. Its protein is CASRSDRVQET. The CDR3 in full is CASRSDRVQETQYF.

This clone was observed at least ten times. The DNA ends 3 residues before the CDR3 does, and the rest of the CDR3 is filled in from the germline J gene. This rearrangement joins TRBV30 to TRBJ1-2, with a possible D match to TRBD1 (6 bases). Germline V CDR1 and CDR2: GTSNPN, SVGIG (reference sequence). The CDR3 is 14 amino acids. The V gene lost 4 bases and the J gene lost 6 bases, with 18 bases spanning the gap. CDR3 bases read: TGTGCCTGGACCGTGGGCGGGGGCAGTGATGGC. This encodes CAWTVGGGSDG. The entire CDR3 is CAWTVGGGSDGYTF.

In its sample, this clone was seen many times. The read is 3 residues too short to cover the CDR3 end, so that end is filled in from the germline J gene. V gene TRBV5-4 combines with J gene TRBJ2-2; 8 nucleotides match TRBD1. The CDR3 totals 14 residues. Trimming at V came to 1 base and at J to 8 bases, leaving 4 bases not matched to a gene. Germline lookup yields CDR1 SGHNT and CDR2 YYREEE (reference sequence). Incomplete CDR3 DNA: TGTGCCAGCAGCTTGCAGGGGGCGCAGGGGGAG. Translating it yields CASSLQGAQGE. The entire CDR3 is CASSLQGAQGELFF. The whole variable domain, filled in from reference TRBV5-4 and TRBJ2-2, reads ETGVTQSPTHLIKTRGQQVTLRCSSQSGHNTVSWYQQALGQGPQFIFQYYREEENGRGNFPPRFSGLQFPNYSSELNVNALELDDSALYLCASSLQGAQGELFFGEGSRLTVL.

This clone has at least ten counts. CDR3 loop: CAWNSGWGEGRTNQETQYF. The sequenced CDR3 bases are TGTGCCTGGAACTCGGGGTGGGGAGAGGGCCGCACCAACCAAGAGACC. The V and J genes are TRBV30 and TRBJ2-5; D possibly corresponds to TRBD2 (5 bases). The read terminates 3 residues ahead of where the CDR3 ends, so the germline J gene completes it. This CDR3 comprises 19 residues. V lost 4 bases and J lost 0, with 27 bases in between. Germline assignment: CDR1 GTSNPN and CDR2 SVGIG (reference sequence).

This clone was detected ten times or more. Coverage ceases 3 residues before the CDR3 finishes, and the germline J gene fills in the end. The chain couples TRBV7-9 to TRBJ2-3; D gene uncertain. V was cut by 0 bases and J by 4 bases, with 5 bases left in between. CDR1 and CDR2 (germline): SEHNR, FQNEAQ (reference sequence). This CDR3 spans 13 amino acids. The sequenced part of the CDR3 DNA is TGTGCCAGCAGCTTAGCTATGTCAGATACG. As protein: CASSLAMSDT. In full, the CDR3 reads CASSLAMSDTQYF.

This clone was detected many times. The CDR3 end lies 3 residues beyond the end of the read and is filled in from the germline J gene. V gene TRBV3-1 (or the pseudogene TRBV3-2) combines with J gene TRBJ1-5; a weak D match, TRBD1 (5 bases). The V gene lost 2 bases and the J gene lost 2 bases, with 7 bases spanning the gap. Germline CDR1 and CDR2: LGHDT and YNNKEL (reference sequence). The CDR3 spans 14 residues. The CDR3: CASSQQGGNQPQHF. The CDR3 DNA, read in part, is TGTGCCAGCAGCCAACAGGGAGGCAATCAGCCC.

This clone turned up a few times. The read ends 3 residues early relative to the CDR3; the germline J gene fills the gap. The chain couples TRBV5-1 to TRBJ1-2; D is unresolved. The CDR3 sequence is 14 residues long. Germline loops: CDR1 SGHRS, CDR2 YFSETQ. The chain's CDR3 is CASSLAGRVYDYTF. The sequenced part of the CDR3 DNA is TGCGCCAGCAGCTTGGCAGGCAGAGTCTACGAC.

This clone was seen more than once but under ten times. The read finishes 3 residues shy of the CDR3 end, and the germline J gene is used to complete it. V and J are TRBV7-9 and TRBJ2-7; D is ambiguous. Germline V gene lookup returns CDR1 SEHNR and CDR2 FQNEAQ (reference sequence). This CDR3 contains 13 residues. Trimming shortened V by 5 bases and J by 3 bases, and 11 bases separated the two germline ends. The part of the CDR3 DNA that was read is TGTGCCAGCAGCCATGACAAGTACTACGAG. It translates to CASSHDKYYE. The entire CDR3 protein is CASSHDKYYEQYF.

This clone was picked up many times. CDR3 loop: CASSSQGVNTEAFF. The CDR3 DNA, read in part, is TGTGCCAGCAGCTCCCAGGGAGTGAACACTGAA. This sequence joins TRBV7-2 and TRBJ1-1; perhaps TRBD1 as D (5 bases). The CDR3 goes on 3 residues after the read ends, and that part is filled in from the germline J gene. Trimming cost V 4 bases and J 0 bases, with 9 bases left between them. CDR1 is SGHTA, CDR2 FQGNSA, per germline. The CDR3 is 14 residues long.

At least ten counts were recorded for this clone. The read terminates 3 residues before the CDR3 end, so the remaining end is supplied by the germline J gene. The chain carries TRBV20-1 and TRBJ1-1; no clear D. The germline gives CDR1 DFQATT, CDR2 SNEGSKA (reference sequence). Trimming left V 5 bases short and J 1 base short, with 23 bases between. The CDR3 extends over 17 amino acids. The CDR3: CSAPSLLDLRGNTEAFF. The part of the CDR3 DNA that was read is TGCAGTGCTCCGAGCCTCCTGGACCTGCGGGGGAACACTGAA.

This clone was seen repeatedly, ten times or more. The read gets to within 3 residues of the CDR3 end, and the germline J gene fills in the rest. This chain uses TRBV7-8 with TRBJ2-5; 9 bases line up with TRBD1. Germline CDR1 SGHVS, CDR2 FQNEAQ. Trimming cost V 4 bases and J 3 bases; bases outside gene matches: 6. This CDR3 contains 15 residues. The DNA read from the CDR3 is TGTGCCAGCAGCTCAGTCCGGGACAGGGAAGAGACC. This translates into CASSSVRDREET. The entire CDR3 is CASSSVRDREETQYF.